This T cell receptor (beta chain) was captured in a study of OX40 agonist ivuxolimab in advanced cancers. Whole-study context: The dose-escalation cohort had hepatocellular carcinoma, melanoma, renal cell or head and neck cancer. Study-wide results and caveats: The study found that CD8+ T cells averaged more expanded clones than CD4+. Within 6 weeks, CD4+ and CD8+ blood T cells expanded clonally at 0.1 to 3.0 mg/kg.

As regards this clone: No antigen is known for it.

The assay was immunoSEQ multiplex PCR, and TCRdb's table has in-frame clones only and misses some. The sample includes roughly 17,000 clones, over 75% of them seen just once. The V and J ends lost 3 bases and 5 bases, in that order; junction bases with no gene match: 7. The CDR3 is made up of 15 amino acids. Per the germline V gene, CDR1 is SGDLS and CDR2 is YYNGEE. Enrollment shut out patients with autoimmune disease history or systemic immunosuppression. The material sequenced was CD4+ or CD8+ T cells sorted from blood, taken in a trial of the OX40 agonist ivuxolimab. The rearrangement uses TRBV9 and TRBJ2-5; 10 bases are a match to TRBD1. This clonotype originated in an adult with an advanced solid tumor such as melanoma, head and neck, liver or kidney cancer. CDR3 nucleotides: TGTGCCAGCAGCGGGGGACAGGGGAGAAGGGAGACCCAGTACTTC. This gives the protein CASSGGQGRRETQYF.